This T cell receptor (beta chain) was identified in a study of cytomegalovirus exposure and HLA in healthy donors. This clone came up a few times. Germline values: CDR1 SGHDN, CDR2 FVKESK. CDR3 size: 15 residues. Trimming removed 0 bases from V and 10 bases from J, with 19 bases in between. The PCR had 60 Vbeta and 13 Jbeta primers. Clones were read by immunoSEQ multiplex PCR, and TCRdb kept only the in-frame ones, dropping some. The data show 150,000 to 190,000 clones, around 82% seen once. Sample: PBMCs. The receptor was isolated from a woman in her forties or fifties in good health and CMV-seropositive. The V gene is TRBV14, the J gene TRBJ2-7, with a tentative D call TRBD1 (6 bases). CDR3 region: CASSQESGALSQQYF. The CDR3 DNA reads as TGTGCCAGCAGCCAAGAGTCAGGGGCTCTCAGTCAACAGTACTTC.